This TCR beta chain was profiled in a study of OX40 agonist ivuxolimab in advanced cancers. V lost 3 bases and J lost 5, with 17 bases in between. This CDR3 has 15 amino acids. Per germline, CDR1 SGHTA and CDR2 FQGTGA. The protocol was immunoSEQ multiplex PCR, while the TCRdb copy is restricted to in-frame clones and leaves out a portion. The sample holds under 25,000 clones; 68% are singletons and the top ten take roughly 13%. The chain couples TRBV7-3 to TRBJ2-7; D perhaps matches TRBD1 (5 bases). The TCR was taken from an adult with an advanced solid tumor such as melanoma, head and neck, liver or kidney cancer. Sequenced material: CD4+ or CD8+ T cells sorted from blood, taken in a trial of the OX40 agonist ivuxolimab. CDR3 in amino acids: CASSFLPGPAHEQYF. CDR3 coding DNA: TGTGCCAGCAGCTTCCTTCCAGGGCCCGCGCACGAGCAGTACTTC.